The 29 T cell receptor beta chains listed next were all sequenced from one sample in a study of T cell changes during pregnancy in multiple sclerosis. Profiling relied on immunoSEQ multiplex PCR, and the TCRdb table lists in-frame clones only, not all of them. The table lists 100,000 to 130,000 clones, about nine tenths of them singletons. Source: peripheral blood, taken in the third trimester of pregnancy. The source is a female donor in good health, enrolled as a control in a pregnancy study.

The V gene is TRBV30, the J gene TRBJ2-1; 9 positions agree with TRBD1. The CDR3 is 15 amino acids. The germline CDR1 and CDR2 sequences are GTSNPN and SVGIG (reference sequence). J lost 4 bases, V lost 5 bases, and 9 bases had no gene match. The CDR3 region is CAWGFTGTGYNEQFF. The CDR3 nucleotides are TGTGCCTGGGGGTTCACCGGGACAGGGTACAATGAGCAGTTCTTC.

The V call is TRBV9, the J call TRBJ2-5; possible D gene TRBD2, 6 bases. V lost 6 bases and J 1 base, leaving 13 bases between the germline ends. CDR3 size: 14 residues. Germline lookup yields CDR1 SGDLS and CDR2 YYNGEE. CDR3 protein: CASNPGGAQETQYF. Here the CDR3 DNA reads TGTGCCAGCAACCCAGGCGGGGCCCAAGAGACCCAGTACTTC.

The chain links TRBV25-1 to TRBJ1-1, with D unresolved. CDR1 is MGHDK, CDR2 SYGVNS, per germline. The V and J ends lost 1 base and 2 bases respectively, with 11 bases between them. This CDR3 has 15 amino acids. The CDR3 bases are TGTGCCAGCAGTGAATGGGGAGGGAGTAACACTGAAGCTTTCTTT. It is translated as CASSEWGGSNTEAFF.

The table lists this clone with a count of one. Other DNA variants within this sample encode the same CDR3. V usage is TRBV5-1 and J usage is TRBJ2-3; TRBD1 matches at 7 bases. V was clipped by 1 base and J by 1 base; unmatched bases: 0. Germline-derived CDR1 and CDR2 are SGHRS and YFSETQ. CDR3 size: 14 residues. CDR3 protein: CASSLQGGTDTQYF. CDR3 coding DNA: TGCGCCAGCAGCTTGCAGGGGGGCACAGATACGCAGTATTTT.

V and J are TRBV2 and TRBJ1-1; perhaps TRBD1 as D (5 bases). The germline V and J ends were trimmed by 6 bases and 7 bases, with 9 bases remaining between them. The CDR3 sequence is 11 residues long. The germline CDR1 and CDR2 sequences are SNHLY and FYNNEI. CDR3 in amino acids: CASRYRSEAFF. In DNA form, the CDR3 reads TGTGCCAGCAGATACAGGAGTGAAGCTTTCTTT.

As regards this clone: Other DNA sequences in the same sample also yield this CDR3. The chain couples TRBV9 to TRBJ2-1; 14 positions agree with TRBD2. The trim removed 4 bases at V and 8 bases at J, leaving 20 bases unmatched. The germline V gene encodes CDR1 SGDLS and CDR2 YYNGEE. The CDR3 has 20 amino acids. The CDR3 reads CASSSGTSGGSRFPLDEQFF. In DNA form, the CDR3 reads TGTGCCAGCAGCTCCGGGACTAGCGGGGGTTCCAGGTTCCCCTTAGATGAGCAGTTCTTC.

This clone was seen only a few times. The chain links TRBV14 to TRBJ1-1; 11 nucleotides match TRBD1. The CDR3 length is 16 residues. Losses at the gene ends were 6 bases for V and 3 bases for J; bases not matched to a gene: 9. The germline V gene encodes CDR1 SGHDN and CDR2 FVKESK. CDR3 in DNA: TGTGCCAGCAGATCGGACAGGGGGCCCGGGGACACTGAAGCTTTCTTT. Translating it yields CASRSDRGPGDTEAFF.

This chain uses TRBV7-2 with TRBJ1-2, with TRBD1 matching 7 bases. Germline CDR1 is SGHTA and CDR2 is FQGNSA. Trimming removed 1 base from V and 5 bases from J; junction bases left unmatched: 7. This CDR3 contains 15 residues. The CDR3 nucleotides read TGTGCCAGCAGCTTAGGGACAGGATATCTTTATGGCTACACCTTC. Its translation: CASSLGTGYLYGYTF.

The chain recombines TRBV6-1 with TRBJ2-7; TRBD2 matches at 9 bases. The CDR3 sequence is 16 residues long. The ends lost 3 bases at V and 2 bases at J; junction bases unmatched: 8. The germline gives CDR1 MNHNS, CDR2 SASEGT. The CDR3: CASSDGPSGAAYEQYF. CDR3 bases: TGTGCCAGCAGTGACGGACCTAGCGGGGCCGCCTACGAGCAGTACTTC.

The V and J genes are TRBV30 and TRBJ2-2; 8 bases match TRBD1. Looked up from germline, CDR1 is GTSNPN and CDR2 is SVGIG (reference sequence). Trimming removed 2 bases from V and 5 bases from J; junction bases left unmatched: 4. The CDR3 length is 14 residues. Here the CDR3 DNA reads TGTGCCTGGAGTAACAGGGGGGATACCGGGGAGCTGTTTTTT. This translates into CAWSNRGDTGELFF. Variable domain in full (rest from reference TRBV30 and TRBJ2-2): SQTIHQWPATLVQPVGSPLSLECTVEGTSNPNLYWYRQAAGRGLQLLFYSVGIGQISSEVPQNLSASRPQDRQFILSSKKLLLSDSGFYLCAWSNRGDTGELFFGEGSRLTVL.

The chain has TRBV5-1 and TRBJ2-5; 8 bases are shared with TRBD2. This CDR3 has 21 residues. Germline V CDR1 and CDR2: SGHRS, YFSETQ. Losses at the gene ends were 0 bases for V and 0 bases for J; bases not matched to a gene: 19. The CDR3 protein is CASSLAFATSGLIKYQETQYF. CDR3 DNA: TGCGCCAGCAGCTTGGCCTTCGCTACTAGCGGTCTTATCAAGTACCAAGAGACCCAGTACTTC.

The chain couples TRBV5-1 to TRBJ2-2; tentatively, D is TRBD1 (6 bases). The ends were cut back, 2 bases at V and 1 base at J, with 18 bases in the middle. This CDR3 spans 18 amino acids. Germline loops: CDR1 SGHRS, CDR2 YFSETQ. CDR3 region: CASSFYGDILGNTGELFF. The CDR3 nucleotides read TGCGCCAGCAGCTTCTACGGGGACATTCTGGGGAACACCGGGGAGCTGTTTTTT.

The table lists this clone with a count of one. V is TRBV6-5 and J is TRBJ1-5; D may be TRBD1 (6 bases). CDR1 and CDR2 from the germline V gene are MNHEY and SVGAGI. V was trimmed by 6 bases and J by 7 bases, leaving 16 bases between them. The CDR3 is 14 residues long. In DNA form, the CDR3 reads TGTGCCAGCAGATTGGGGGCGAGCGGCCAGCCCCAGCATTTT. It encodes CASRLGASGQPQHF.

J is TRBJ1-2 and V is TRBV10-3; 8 bases match TRBD1. The junction had 11 bases not matched to a gene; V was cut back by 10 bases and J by 1 base. CDR3 length: 15 residues. Germline CDR1 and CDR2: ENHRY and SYGVKD. The CDR3 DNA reads TGTGCCACCAAAGCGACAGGGGATAGTAACTATGGCTACACCTTC. Its translation is CATKATGDSNYGYTF.

This clone has more than one count but fewer than ten. The chain uses TRBV7-2 and TRBJ1-4; 8 bases map to TRBD1. Trimming cost V 5 bases and J 7 bases; bases outside gene matches: 9. Per germline, CDR1 SGHTA and CDR2 FQGNSA. The CDR3 runs 15 residues. CDR3 region: CASSPHRGVLEKLFF. For the CDR3, the DNA is TGTGCCAGCAGCCCTCACAGGGGGGTCCTTGAAAAACTGTTTTTT.

V gene TRBV20-1 combines with J gene TRBJ1-3; unclear D gene. Deletions cut 3 bases from V and 14 bases from J, with 8 bases between. The germline V gene has CDR1 DFQATT and CDR2 SNEGSKA (reference sequence). The CDR3 sequence is 9 residues long. CDR3 amino acids: CSARSLLYF. CDR3 DNA sequence: TGCAGTGCTAGGAGCCTTCTATATTTT.

This clone was seen only a few times. The CDR3 spells CASSQDSRGAIRTEAFF. As DNA, the CDR3 is TGCGCCAGCAGCCAAGATAGTCGGGGGGCGATAAGAACTGAAGCTTTCTTT. J is TRBJ1-1 and V is TRBV4-3; TRBD1 is a possible D gene (6 bases). The V end was cut by 0 bases, the J end by 5 bases, with 19 bases between. CDR1 is LGHNA, CDR2 YSLEER, per germline. The CDR3 sequence is 17 residues long.

The chain has TRBV9 and TRBJ2-3; D not certain. The CDR3 sequence is 11 residues long. V shed 0 bases and J shed 10 bases, with 6 bases lying between them. From germline, CDR1 is SGDLS and CDR2 YYNGEE. In nucleotides, the CDR3 is TGTGCCAGCAGCGTAGGAACAGCGCAGTATTTT. It yields the protein CASSVGTAQYF.

This clone was seen once. The rearrangement links TRBV4-3 to TRBJ2-5, with D unclear. Germline loops: CDR1 LGHNA, CDR2 YSLEER. The CDR3 loop spans 14 amino acids. V lost 0 bases and J 6 bases, leaving 11 bases between the germline ends. The CDR3 is CASSQDLGRQTQYF. In DNA, the CDR3 is TGCGCCAGCAGCCAAGATCTAGGAAGACAGACCCAGTACTTC.

This chain uses TRBV7-2 with TRBJ2-5; unclear D gene. This CDR3 has 11 residues. The V end lost 6 bases, the J end lost 5 bases, and 7 bases lay between the germline ends. Germline assignment: CDR1 SGHTA and CDR2 FQGNSA. The CDR3 nucleotides read TGTGCCAGCAGTGCGCGGGAGACCCAGTACTTC. Amino acids: CASSARETQYF.

The genes are TRBV7-9 and TRBJ1-1; D gene uncertain. The CDR3 totals 15 residues. Trimming took off 3 bases at V and 3 bases at J, with 14 bases between the two ends. The V gene's germline CDR1 is SEHNR and CDR2 FQNEAQ (reference sequence). DNA for the CDR3: TGTGCCAGCAGCTTCGCTGGGCCACTTGACACTGAAGCTTTCTTT. This codes for CASSFAGPLDTEAFF. The whole variable domain, filled in from reference TRBV7-9 and TRBJ1-1, reads DTGVSQNPRHKITKRGQNVTFRCDPISEHNRLYWYRQTLGQGPEFLTYFQNEAQLEKSRLLSDRFSAERPKGSFSTLEIQRTEQGDSAMYLCASSFAGPLDTEAFFGQGTRLTVV.

V and J are TRBV10-3 and TRBJ1-5; 7 nucleotides agree with TRBD1. J lost 2 bases, V lost 3 bases, and 4 bases had no gene match. The CDR3 covers 15 residues. The V gene's germline CDR1 is ENHRY and CDR2 SYGVKD. CDR3 loop: CAISDPTGGNQPQHF. The CDR3 region has the DNA TGTGCCATCAGTGATCCCACAGGGGGCAATCAGCCCCAGCATTTT.

The V call is TRBV28, the J call TRBJ1-2; D is ambiguous. This CDR3 comprises 14 residues. Germline CDR1 and CDR2: MDHEN and SYDVKM. V lost 6 bases, J lost 8 bases, and 19 bases lay in between. CDR3 in DNA: TGTGCCAGCAGCCTTCAGGCTACCGCGGGGGGCTACACCTTC. Its protein is CASSLQATAGGYTF.

This clone was found once. The DNA for the CDR3 is TGTGCCAGCAGCCAACGGTCCCTTAACACCGGGGAGCTGTTTTTT. Protein sequence: CASSQRSLNTGELFF. The chain is built from TRBV7-9 and TRBJ2-2; D uncertain. Trimming left V 5 bases short and J 2 bases short, with 12 bases between. This CDR3 comprises 15 residues. CDR1 SEHNR and CDR2 FQNEAQ come from the germline V gene (reference sequence).

V usage is TRBV7-3 and J usage is TRBJ2-3; D is uncertain. V was cut by 4 bases and J by 2 bases, with 7 bases left in between. Per the germline V gene, CDR1 is SGHTA and CDR2 is FQGTGA. This CDR3 has 13 amino acids. The CDR3 bases are TGTGCCAGCAGCTCCACACCCACAGATACGCAGTATTTT. Encoded protein: CASSSTPTDTQYF.

This clone was seen only a few times. The rearrangement joins TRBV5-4 to TRBJ2-3, with 8 bases fitting TRBD2. This CDR3 has 15 amino acids. Germline V gene sequence: CDR1 SGHNT, CDR2 YYREEE (reference sequence). J gave up 3 bases and V 4 bases, and 7 bases lay outside the gene matches. The CDR3 is CASSPSGGGTDTQYF. As DNA, the CDR3 is TGTGCCAGCAGCCCATCCGGGGGGGGGACAGATACGCAGTATTTT. The full variable domain, in which reference TRBV5-4 and TRBJ2-3 provide the parts outside the CDR3, is ETGVTQSPTHLIKTRGQQVTLRCSSQSGHNTVSWYQQALGQGPQFIFQYYREEENGRGNFPPRFSGLQFPNYSSELNVNALELDDSALYLCASSPSGGGTDTQYFGPGTRLTVL.

The chain uses TRBV9 and TRBJ1-2, with D hard to call. The CDR3 is made up of 15 amino acids. V was trimmed by 0 bases and J by 2 bases, leaving 11 bases between them. CDR1 and CDR2 (germline): SGDLS, YYNGEE. CDR3 sequence reads: CASSVAPEENYGYTF. CDR3 sequence (DNA): TGTGCCAGCAGCGTAGCCCCGGAGGAGAACTATGGCTACACCTTC.

This chain connects TRBV7-8 to TRBJ1-3, with 9 bases fitting TRBD1. V lost 5 bases, J lost 3 bases, and 11 bases stayed unmatched. Germline V CDR1 and CDR2: SGHVS, FQNEAQ. CDR3 length equals 17 residues. CDR3 protein: CASSPTGTGRYGNTIYF. CDR3 in DNA: TGTGCCAGCAGCCCAACCGGGACAGGGCGGTATGGAAACACCATATATTTT.

This chain connects TRBV15 to TRBJ2-5; 9 positions agree with TRBD2. V trimming: 4 bases; J trimming: 2 bases; junction bases outside the gene matches: 5. The germline V gene has CDR1 LNHNV and CDR2 YYDKDF (reference sequence). The CDR3 is 15 residues long. The CDR3 protein is CATSNGGGVQETQYF. The CDR3 nucleotides read TGTGCCACCAGCAACGGCGGGGGGGTTCAAGAGACCCAGTACTTC.